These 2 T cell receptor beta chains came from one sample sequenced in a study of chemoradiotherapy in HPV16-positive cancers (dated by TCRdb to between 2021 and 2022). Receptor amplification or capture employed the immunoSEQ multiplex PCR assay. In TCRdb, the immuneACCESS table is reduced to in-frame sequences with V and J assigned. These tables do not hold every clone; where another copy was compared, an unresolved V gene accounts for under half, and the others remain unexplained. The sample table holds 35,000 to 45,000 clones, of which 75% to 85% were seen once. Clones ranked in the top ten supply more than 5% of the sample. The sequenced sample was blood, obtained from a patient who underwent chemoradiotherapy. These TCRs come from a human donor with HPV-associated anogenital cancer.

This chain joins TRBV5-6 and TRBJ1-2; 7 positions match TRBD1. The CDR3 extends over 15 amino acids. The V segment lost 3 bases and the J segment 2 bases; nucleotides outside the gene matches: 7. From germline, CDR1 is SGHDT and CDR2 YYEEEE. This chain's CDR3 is CASSSAATGNYGYTF. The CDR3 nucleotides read TGTGCCAGCAGCTCCGCCGCGACAGGGAACTATGGCTACACCTTC.

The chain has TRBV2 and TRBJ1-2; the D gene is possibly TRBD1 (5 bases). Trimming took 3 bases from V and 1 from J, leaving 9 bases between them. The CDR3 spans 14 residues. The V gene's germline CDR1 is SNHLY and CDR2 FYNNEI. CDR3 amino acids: CASSERGFNYGYTF. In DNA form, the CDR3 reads TGTGCCAGCAGTGAGAGGGGATTTAACTATGGCTACACCTTC.